This T cell receptor beta chain was observed in a study of T cell clones after liver transplantation. About the study: Subjects received no induction therapy and standard immunosuppression until randomization at 12-24 months post-transplant. Tolerance: complete withdrawal held at least one year, liver enzymes staying within twice normal. Timepoints were pre-transplant, pre-withdrawal, and after withdrawal was completed or failed.

Study-level results: Low donor cell numbers restricted donor-reactive repertoire measurement in two subjects.

The CDR3 loop spans 15 amino acids. J was trimmed by 8 bases and V by 5 bases; bases with no gene match: 5. The V gene's germline CDR1 is GTSNPN and CDR2 SVGIG (reference sequence). TCRdb's copy holds only in-frame clones and misses some; the assay was immunoSEQ multiplex PCR. The table lists about 25,000 clones, roughly 69% of them singletons. Of note for this clone: Its cognate antigen is unknown.

The sequence came from a human donor who received a liver transplant. The specimen was CD4+ T cells from blood, collected before liver transplant. The rearrangement uses TRBV30 and TRBJ2-2; 16 positions agree with TRBD2. The CDR3 reads CAWGGTSGRVGELFF. In DNA form, the CDR3 reads TGTGCCTGGGGCGGGACTAGCGGGAGGGTTGGGGAGCTGTTTTTT. Full variable domain (rest looked up from reference TRBV30 and TRBJ2-2): SQTIHQWPATLVQPVGSPLSLECTVEGTSNPNLYWYRQAAGRGLQLLFYSVGIGQISSEVPQNLSASRPQDRQFILSSKKLLLSDSGFYLCAWGGTSGRVGELFFGEGSRLTVL.